Following are 5 T cell receptor beta chains from one sample sequenced in a study of blood T cells in healthy people across ages. Together with a sample-barcoded 5' primer, a J-beta primer mix was included in a second PCR lasting about 7 to 11 cycles. TCRdb reprocessed the 5' RACE reads with MiXCR, giving one entry per CDR3 protein. This repertoire shows fewer than 1 million distinct CDR3 sequences, under 45% found once; its top ten account for under 20%. The sequencing sample was made of blood. The receptors derive from a man in his fifties or sixties in good health.

CDR3 in DNA: TGCAGTGCCCCACCGGGACCTTTTGCCGATGAGCAGTTCTTC. It encodes CSAPPGPFADEQFF. The rearrangement joins TRBV20-1 to TRBJ2-1, with D perhaps being TRBD1 or TRBD2 (5 bases each). The length of the CDR3 is 14 residues. The V and J ends lost 6 bases and 8 bases respectively, with 20 bases between them. Germline-derived CDR1 and CDR2 are DFQATT and SNEGSKA (reference sequence).

This clonotype was seen a few times. V and J are TRBV27 and TRBJ1-6, with D hard to call. V lost 5 bases, J lost 0 bases, and 11 bases lay in between. The CDR3 spans 16 residues. Germline-derived CDR1 and CDR2 are MNHEY and SMNVEV (reference sequence). CDR3 region: CASSPRWGSYNSPLHF. The CDR3 region has the DNA TGTGCCAGCAGTCCTCGGTGGGGCTCCTATAATTCACCCCTCCACTTT.

This chain joins TRBV5-1 and TRBJ2-7; 9 nucleotides align to TRBD1. The germline V gene encodes CDR1 SGHRS and CDR2 YFSETQ. V trimming: 4 bases; J trimming: 7 bases; junction bases outside the gene matches: 9. CDR3 length: 14 amino acids. CDR3 protein: CASSPDRGYNEQYF. The CDR3 DNA is TGCGCCAGCAGCCCGGACAGGGGCTACAATGAGCAGTACTTC.

The chain recombines TRBV7-9 with TRBJ2-1, with D possibly being TRBD2 (6 bases). Germline loops: CDR1 SEHNR, CDR2 FQNEAQ (reference sequence). The CDR3 totals 16 residues. V was pared by 1 base and J by 5 bases, with 15 bases between. The CDR3 DNA is TGTGCCAGCAGCTTAGAAGGAAGGCTAGCGCACAATGAGCAGTTCTTC. It is translated as CASSLEGRLAHNEQFF.

CDR3 region: CASSQIGRDLNQPQHF. The CDR3 coding sequence is TGCGCCAGCAGCCAAATCGGGCGGGATCTAAATCAGCCCCAGCATTTT. V usage is TRBV4-1 and J usage is TRBJ1-5, with D uncertain. The CDR3 spans 16 residues. In germline, CDR1 is MGHRA, CDR2 YSYEKL. Trimming removed 2 bases from V and 4 bases from J, with 15 bases in between.